Included here is one T cell receptor beta chain sequence, with context. The sample has other DNA sequences that encode this CDR3 too. Study processing details: Amplification from reference gene primers served as the basis for estimated nucleated cell counts. Clones were sequenced by immunoSEQ multiplex PCR, and TCRdb holds only the in-frame ones, with some missing. For V, J and clone size, that table is used; D and trimming come from the DNA. This sample has tens of thousands of clones, with 55% to 80% found just once. Seattle's cohort entered during active infection and was followed longitudinally. The CDR3 is made up of 13 amino acids. Trimming removed 8 bases at V and 4 bases at J, with 12 bases between. Germline loops: CDR1 MNHNY, CDR2 SVGAGI (reference sequence). This sample stems from a study of blood T cell repertoires in COVID-19. Study background: There were acute and convalescent COVID-19 samples, and they came from the United States, Italy and Spain. From T cells, B-cell-depleted T cells, or PBMCs came the material, which was cDNA or gDNA.

Input material: peripheral blood. The sequence derives from a woman aged 70-85 years with COVID-19, enrolled during active disease. The rearrangement uses TRBV6-6 and TRBJ1-5, with a tentative D call TRBD1 (5 bases). CDR3 in amino acids: CASGIRGNQPQHF. The CDR3 DNA reads as TGTGCCAGCGGGATAAGGGGAAATCAGCCCCAGCATTTT.